This T cell receptor (beta chain) was recovered during a study of metastatic and nonmetastatic thyroid tumors. Study at large: Where malignant and benign thyroid patients were concerned, repertoires were compared across blood and tumor or nodule tissue.

Each patient went into thyroid surgery without having received any treatment. Using MiXCR, TCRdb re-called clones from the PCR reads. The sample includes about 25,000 clones, 13% of them seen just once. This clone was seen repeatedly, ten times or more. This CDR3 is built from 13 residues. Trimming removed 0 bases at V and 2 bases at J, with 7 bases between. Germline V gives CDR1 GTSNPN, CDR2 SVGIG (reference sequence). Source material: blood. This chain links TRBV30 with TRBJ2-5; unclear D gene. The receptor was derived from a female donor with papillary thyroid cancer or a benign thyroid nodule (not recorded which). Some clones in this sample may be carry-over from other donors' samples. The CDR3 loop reads CAWSVGQQETQYF. As DNA, the CDR3 is TGTGCCTGGAGTGTAGGGCAGCAAGAGACCCAGTACTTC.